Each of the 3 T cell receptor beta chains below was sequenced from the same sample in a study of blood T cells in healthy people across ages (dated by TCRdb to between 2015 and 2017). The library was made by 5' RACE. Reads for this sample came from an Illumina HiSeq 2500. A second PCR of about 6 to 11 cycles was run with a J-beta primer mix and a sample-barcoded 5' primer. TCRdb reanalyzed the raw reads on its own, using fastp at Q25 for trimming and MiXCR for clone calling, and kept in-frame beta chains. Each CDR3 protein gets just one entry, which takes the most common genes and DNA from the rows behind it. The sample table shows 1.5 million to 2 million distinct CDR3 sequences, and around 35% are seen once. The ten largest clones take up approximately 10% of the sample. The sample was blood. All receptors come from a woman in her 30s in good health.

The rearrangement uses TRBV27 and TRBJ2-5; either TRBD1 or TRBD2 may supply D (5 bases each). The CDR3 covers 14 residues. V was clipped by 6 bases and J by 4 bases, with 15 bases between them. Germline V CDR1 and CDR2: MNHEY, SMNVEV (reference sequence). CDR3 residues: CASRQYDSGETQYF. CDR3 sequence (DNA): TGTGCCAGCAGGCAATACGACAGCGGAGAGACCCAGTACTTC.

This clonotype was detected only a few times. This chain links TRBV28 with TRBJ1-5; a weak D match, TRBD1 (6 bases). Germline CDR1 MDHEN, CDR2 SYDVKM. This CDR3 has 15 residues. The V end was cut by 8 bases, the J end by 0 bases, with 14 bases between. In DNA form, the CDR3 reads TGTGCCAGCTCCGGGACACTGTATAGCAATCAGCCCCAGCATTTT. Amino acids: CASSGTLYSNQPQHF.

The chain is built from TRBV2 and TRBJ2-2; TRBD2 matches 10 bases. V lost 1 base and J lost 4; bases outside the gene matches: 9. The CDR3 runs 18 residues. CDR1 and CDR2 (germline): SNHLY, FYNNEI. The CDR3 nucleotides are TGTGCCAGCAGTGAAGAGTATGCGGGACTAGCGCGCACCGGGGAGCTGTTTTTT. Translation gives CASSEEYAGLARTGELFF. The complete variable domain, with remaining parts taken from reference TRBV2 and TRBJ2-2, reads EPEVTQTPSHQVTQMGQEVILRCVPISNHLYFYWYRQILGQKVEFLVSFYNNEISEKSEIFDDQFSVERPDGSNFTLKIRSTKLEDSAMYFCASSEEYAGLARTGELFFGEGSRLTVL.